One and the same sample provided the 11 T cell receptor beta chains below, sequenced in a study of T cells expressing NK-cell markers. TCRdb reanalyzed the 5' RACE reads, giving one entry per CDR3 protein sequence and no DNA. The table for this sample gives a few hundred thousand distinct CDR3 sequences. The sample was blood T cells: a sorted CD56 or NKG2C T cell subset, CD4+ or CD8+ T cells, or bulk PBMC T cells (not recorded which). These receptors all come from a man between 18 and 35 years old in good health.

The chain couples TRBV19 to TRBJ1-5. The CDR3 has 18 residues. Germline loops: CDR1 LNHDA, CDR2 SQIVND (reference sequence). CDR3 region: CASIKVALREGGNQPQHF.

The CDR3 reads CASSQELLRPDTQYF. V and J are TRBV14 and TRBJ2-3; TCRdb's D gene call, TRBD2, goes unchecked for lack of DNA. The CDR3 loop spans 15 amino acids. Germline assignment: CDR1 SGHDN and CDR2 FVKESK.

This chain connects TRBV9 to TRBJ2-7. Germline V CDR1 and CDR2: SGDLS, YYNGEE. The CDR3 runs 13 residues. The CDR3 spells CASSPDLAHEQYF.

The genes are TRBV3-1 and TRBJ2-1; no DNA is available, so the TRBD1 call from TCRdb remains unchecked. The CDR3 consists of 15 residues. Looked up from germline, CDR1 is LGHDT and CDR2 is YNNKEL (reference sequence). This CDR3 reads CASSPRDRVADEQFF.

This sequence joins TRBV4-1 and TRBJ1-3. Germline loops: CDR1 MGHRA, CDR2 YSYEKL. The CDR3 spans 18 residues. This CDR3 reads CASSHAVRGRRRGNTIYF.

The rearrangement joins TRBV12-3 or TRBV12-4 to TRBJ2-1; with no DNA, the TCRdb D assignment of TRBD2 cannot be verified. The CDR3 has 15 residues. Here the CDR3 reads CASSLLAGPYNEQFF.

The J gene is TRBJ2-1, the V gene TRBV5-6. The germline V gene encodes CDR1 SGHDT and CDR2 YYEEEE. The CDR3 runs 15 residues. The CDR3 loop is CASSLWKSSYNEQFF.

The CDR3 is CASRRGLAQGNEQFF. This chain links TRBV2 with TRBJ2-1; TCRdb names TRBD2, which stays unverified in the absence of DNA. The germline gives CDR1 SNHLY, CDR2 FYNNEI. This CDR3 contains 15 residues.

The CDR3 here is CASSRRGRVDEQYF. The chain employs TRBV4-2 and TRBJ2-7; the TCRdb D gene call, TRBD1, has no DNA to confirm it. This CDR3 comprises 14 residues. Germline assignment: CDR1 LGHNA and CDR2 YNFKEQ.

J is TRBJ1-2 and V is TRBV24-1; TCRdb's D call of TRBD1 is untestable without DNA. The V gene's germline CDR1 is KGHDR and CDR2 SFDVKD. This CDR3 is built from 14 residues. CDR3 in amino acids: CATGPGQGHYGYTF.

The chain joins TRBV6-2 or TRBV6-3 to TRBJ2-3. CDR3 length equals 14 residues. CDR1 and CDR2 from the germline V gene are MNHEY and SVGEGT. The chain's CDR3 is CASSYGMRIDTQYF.